The rows below give T cell receptor beta chains drawn from one sample of a study of T cell repertoires in cytomegalovirus infection. TCRdb called the reads again in MiXCR, with one record for every CDR3 protein. The repertoire holds fewer than 300,000 distinct CDR3 sequences, with roughly 24% as singletons. Sequencing used PBMCs. These receptors were collected from a human donor in good health (CMV status not recorded). Some clones in this sample may be carry-over from other donors' samples. The CDR3 runs from the conserved cysteine through the conserved F or W. The D gene is left open where the match is weak. Clone size appears in some rows only: once, few, many, or a class for an expanded clone.

J: TRBJ2-1
D: -
size: -
V: TRBV11-3
CDR3: CASSLGEGTINEQFF
DNA: TGTGCCAGCAGCTTAGGAGAGGGCACTATCAATGAGCAGTTCTTC

J: TRBJ2-7
D: -
size: many
V: TRBV7-3
CDR3: CASSFDRAYEQYF
DNA: TGTGCCAGCAGCTTTGACAGAGCCTACGAGCAGTACTTC

J: TRBJ2-5
D: -
size: -
V: TRBV4-3
CDR3: CASSQVYGETQYF
DNA: TGCGCCAGCAGCCAGGTATACGGGGAGACCCAGTACTTC

J: TRBJ2-1
D: -
size: many
V: TRBV28
CDR3: CASSLWAPSEAAHEQFF
DNA: TGTGCCAGCAGTTTATGGGCACCTAGCGAAGCCGCCCATGAGCAGTTCTTC

J: TRBJ2-5
D: -
size: many
V: TRBV7-2
CDR3: CASSLIGAGSEETQYF
DNA: TGTGCCAGCAGCTTAATCGGGGCGGGCTCAGAAGAGACCCAGTACTTC

J: TRBJ2-5
D: TRBD1
size: -
V: TRBV24-1
CDR3: CATSDLDREETQYF
DNA: TGTGCCACCAGTGATCTTGACAGGGAAGAGACCCAGTACTTC

J: TRBJ2-1
D: -
size: -
V: TRBV25-1
CDR3: CASSKSTGFNEQFF
DNA: TGTGCCAGCAGTAAATCCACAGGGTTCAATGAGCAGTTCTTC

J: TRBJ1-5
D: TRBD1
size: many
V: TRBV7-2
CDR3: CASSPGQPNQPQHF
DNA: TGTGCCAGCAGCCCGGGACAGCCCAATCAGCCCCAGCATTTT

J: TRBJ1-5
D: -
size: -
V: TRBV11-2
CDR3: CASSLGRGRYGNQPQHF
DNA: TGTGCCAGCAGCTTAGGCCGGGGCAGATATGGCAATCAGCCCCAGCATTTT

J: TRBJ1-4
D: TRBD1
size: few
V: TRBV28
CDR3: CASSLDRTGAEKLFF
DNA: TGTGCCAGCAGTTTGGACAGGACAGGAGCTGAAAAACTGTTTTTT

J: TRBJ1-1
D: TRBD1
size: many
V: TRBV11-2
CDR3: CASSFRRQRGQGEAFF
DNA: TGTGCCAGCAGCTTCCGAAGACAAAGAGGACAGGGAGAAGCTTTCTTT

J: TRBJ2-2
D: TRBD1
size: many
V: TRBV24-1
CDR3: CATSDTKTGGYGELFF
DNA: TGTGCCACCAGTGATACGAAGACAGGGGGCTACGGGGAGCTGTTTTTT

J: TRBJ1-5
D: -
size: few
V: TRBV11-2
CDR3: CASSLGDMGNQPQHF
DNA: TGTGCCAGCAGCTTAGGGGACATGGGCAATCAGCCCCAGCATTTT

J: TRBJ2-2
D: -
size: -
V: TRBV6-1
CDR3: CASSTSGTGELFF
DNA: TGTGCCAGCAGTACCTCAGGGACCGGGGAGCTGTTTTTT

J: TRBJ2-4
D: -
size: few
V: TRBV24-1
CDR3: CATSDPPTGHIQYF
DNA: TGTGCCACCAGTGACCCGCCTACAGGCCACATTCAGTACTTC

J: TRBJ1-1
D: -
size: -
V: TRBV20-1
CDR3: CSARDRGKGTSPMNTEAFF
DNA: TGCAGTGCTAGAGATAGAGGGAAGGGAACATCTCCAATGAACACTGAAGCTTTCTTT

J: TRBJ2-1
D: -
size: many
V: TRBV7-9
CDR3: CASSPGRRSYNEQFF
DNA: TGTGCCAGCAGCCCGGGTAGGAGGTCCTACAATGAGCAGTTCTTC

J: TRBJ1-5
D: TRBD1
size: -
V: TRBV19
CDR3: CASRSGQGPNQPQHF
DNA: TGTGCCAGTAGATCGGGACAGGGCCCCAATCAGCCCCAGCATTTT

J: TRBJ2-2
D: -
size: -
V: TRBV12-3/TRBV12-4
CDR3: CASSLIRGAGELFF
DNA: TGTGCCAGCAGTTTGATCCGCGGGGCGGGGGAGCTGTTTTTT

J: TRBJ1-5
D: -
size: many
V: TRBV20-1
CDR3: CSARDDKGSGQPQHF
DNA: TGCAGTGCTAGAGATGACAAGGGTTCGGGTCAGCCCCAGCATTTT

J: TRBJ2-5
D: -
size: -
V: TRBV15
CDR3: CATSRSGETQYF
DNA: TGTGCCACCAGCAGATCCGGAGAGACCCAGTACTTC

J: TRBJ2-3
D: -
size: -
V: TRBV19
CDR3: CASSTPGTLEADTQYF
DNA: TGTGCCAGTAGTACCCCCGGGACCTTAGAGGCAGATACGCAGTATTTT

J: TRBJ2-7
D: -
size: once
V: TRBV20-1
CDR3: CSATPSNTGSEQYF
DNA: TGCAGTGCTACCCCCTCAAACACAGGTAGCGAGCAGTACTTC

J: TRBJ2-5
D: -
size: -
V: TRBV12-3/TRBV12-4
CDR3: CASSWGRETQYF
DNA: TGTGCCAGCAGTTGGGGGAGGGAGACCCAGTACTTC

J: TRBJ2-1
D: TRBD2
size: many
V: TRBV7-2
CDR3: CASSLGTSGIQFF
DNA: TGTGCCAGCAGCTTAGGGACTAGCGGGATCCAGTTCTTC

J: TRBJ2-2
D: TRBD2
size: few
V: TRBV19
CDR3: CASTGPAGVTGELFF
DNA: TGTGCCAGCACGGGCCCAGCGGGAGTCACCGGGGAGCTGTTTTTT

J: TRBJ2-3
D: -
size: few
V: TRBV28
CDR3: CASSLEGATQYF
DNA: TGTGCCAGCAGTTTAGAAGGGGCTACGCAGTATTTT

J: TRBJ2-2
D: TRBD2
size: -
V: TRBV14
CDR3: CASSRRVAGNTGELFF
DNA: TGTGCCAGCAGCCGCCGGGTAGCGGGAAACACCGGGGAGCTGTTTTTT

J: TRBJ2-5
D: -
size: many
V: TRBV7-2
CDR3: CASSPLAIQETQYF
DNA: TGTGCCAGCAGCCCCCTAGCGATCCAAGAGACCCAGTACTTC

J: TRBJ2-6
D: TRBD1
size: -
V: TRBV10-3
CDR3: CAISDGTAAGANVLTF
DNA: TGTGCCATCAGTGACGGGACAGCTGCTGGGGCCAACGTCCTGACTTTC

J: TRBJ1-2
D: -
size: -
V: TRBV7-3
CDR3: CASSAGQRVSDGYTF
DNA: TGTGCCAGCAGCGCGGGACAACGAGTTTCTGATGGCTACACCTTC

J: TRBJ2-3
D: -
size: -
V: TRBV7-8
CDR3: CASSSLQTDTQYF
DNA: TGTGCCAGCAGCTCCCTTCAGACGGATACGCAGTATTTT

J: TRBJ2-5
D: -
size: -
V: TRBV11-3
CDR3: CASSMTGGETQYF
DNA: TGTGCCAGCAGCATGACTGGGGGGGAGACCCAGTACTTC

J: TRBJ1-1
D: -
size: few
V: TRBV19
CDR3: CASSIRGANTEAFF
DNA: TGTGCCAGTAGTATAAGGGGGGCGAACACTGAAGCTTTCTTT

J: TRBJ1-4
D: -
size: -
V: TRBV19
CDR3: CASSMGRSEKLFF
DNA: TGTGCCAGTAGTATGGGCCGCTCCGAAAAACTGTTTTTT

J: TRBJ1-4
D: TRBD1
size: -
V: TRBV7-2
CDR3: CASSLWAQGGGEKLFF
DNA: TGTGCCAGCAGCTTATGGGCCCAGGGAGGGGGCGAAAAACTGTTTTTT

J: TRBJ1-2
D: -
size: -
V: TRBV30
CDR3: CAWSLDGIYGYTF
DNA: TGTGCCTGGAGTCTCGACGGGATCTATGGCTACACCTTC